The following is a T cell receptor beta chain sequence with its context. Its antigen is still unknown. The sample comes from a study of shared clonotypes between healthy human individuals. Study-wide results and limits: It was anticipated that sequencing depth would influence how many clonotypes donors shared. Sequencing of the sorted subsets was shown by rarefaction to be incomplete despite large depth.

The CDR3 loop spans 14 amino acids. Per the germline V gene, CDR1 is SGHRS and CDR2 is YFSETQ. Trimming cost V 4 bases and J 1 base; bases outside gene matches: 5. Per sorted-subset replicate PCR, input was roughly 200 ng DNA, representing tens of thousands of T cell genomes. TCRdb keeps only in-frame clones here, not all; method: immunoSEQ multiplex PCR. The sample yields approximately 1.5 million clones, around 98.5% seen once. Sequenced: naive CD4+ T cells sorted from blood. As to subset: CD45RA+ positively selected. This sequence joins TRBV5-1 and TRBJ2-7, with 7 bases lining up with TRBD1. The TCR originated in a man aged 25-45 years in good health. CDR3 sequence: CASSRDSKSYEQYF. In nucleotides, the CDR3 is TGCGCCAGCAGCCGGGACAGTAAATCCTACGAGCAGTACTTC.